The clone carrying this T cell receptor (beta chain) was detected a few times. The sample originates from a study of blood T cell repertoires in COVID-19. Study details: Samples representing acute and convalescent COVID-19 were sourced from the United States, Italy and Spain.

Trimming shortened V by 2 bases and J by 1 base, and 8 bases separated the two germline ends. The CDR3 is 14 amino acids. Germline V gene data show CDR1 as MNHEY and CDR2 as SMNVEV (reference sequence). Patients in Seattle were enrolled during active infection, then followed longitudinally. Assay used: immunoSEQ multiplex PCR; TCRdb lists only in-frame clones, some missing. The sample yields almost 200,000 clones, around 85% seen once. This TCR came from a man in his 60s with COVID-19, enrolled during active disease. Sequencing used peripheral blood. The chain has TRBV27 and TRBJ1-2, with unresolved D. DNA of the CDR3: TGTGCCAGCAGTTTACAGTCCCATAACTATGGCTACACCTTC. As protein: CASSLQSHNYGYTF.